One sample yielded the 29 T cell receptor beta chains listed below, sequenced in a study of shared clonotypes between healthy human individuals. Cells designated naive CD8 were CD45RO-negative and were positively selected for CCR7, with terminally differentiated effector memory CD45RA+ cells excluded. Clones were read by immunoSEQ multiplex PCR, and TCRdb kept only the in-frame ones, dropping some. In the table there are around 700,000 clones, 92% of which are singletons. The sample was naive CD8+ T cells sorted from blood. Receptors were obtained from a man aged 25-45 years in good health.

The chain couples TRBV19 to TRBJ2-5, with 7 bases that match TRBD2. The CDR3 contains 15 residues. Per germline, CDR1 LNHDA and CDR2 SQIVND (reference sequence). Trimming removed 3 bases from V and 1 base from J; junction bases left unmatched: 5. CDR3 region: CASSIQTSLQETQYF. Here the CDR3 DNA reads TGTGCCAGTAGTATCCAGACTAGCCTCCAAGAGACCCAGTACTTC.

V is TRBV28 and J is TRBJ1-5; 9 bases line up with TRBD1. V gave up 7 bases and J gave up 4 bases; unmatched junction bases: 11. Germline-derived CDR1 and CDR2 are MDHEN and SYDVKM. CDR3 length: 16 residues. CDR3 residues: CASTPAGTGNNQPQHF. The CDR3 DNA follows: TGTGCCAGCACCCCCGCCGGGACAGGGAATAATCAGCCCCAGCATTTT.

This chain links TRBV7-9 with TRBJ1-1, with D uncertain. V was clipped by 1 base and J by 10 bases, with 10 bases between them. The germline V gene has CDR1 SEHNR and CDR2 FQNEAQ (reference sequence). This CDR3 is 12 amino acids long. The CDR3 DNA reads as TGTGCCAGCAGCTTAGATGGCTTTGGAGCTTTCTTT. It specifies CASSLDGFGAFF.

The rearrangement links TRBV6-5 to TRBJ2-7; 7 bases match TRBD1. The ends lost 6 bases at V and 2 bases at J; junction bases unmatched: 10. The CDR3 sequence is 15 residues long. CDR1 and CDR2 (germline): MNHEY, SVGAGI. The CDR3 DNA follows: TGTGCCAGCAGACATCCGGGACAGAGTACCTACGAGCAGTACTTC. This gives the protein CASRHPGQSTYEQYF.

The chain links TRBV6-1 to TRBJ2-7; 8 bases fit TRBD2. The V and J ends lost 3 bases and 1 base, in that order; junction bases with no gene match: 11. CDR3 length: 17 residues. Germline V CDR1 and CDR2: MNHNS, SASEGT. The CDR3 sequence: CASSDLSVLAGSYEQYF. The CDR3 DNA reads TGTGCCAGCAGTGATTTAAGTGTATTAGCGGGGTCCTACGAGCAGTACTTC.

V and J are TRBV14 and TRBJ2-7; D might be TRBD2 (6 bases). The CDR3 is 15 residues long. Germline loops: CDR1 SGHDN, CDR2 FVKESK. Trimming took off 1 base at V and 6 bases at J, with 16 bases between the two ends. The CDR3, as DNA: TGTGCCAGCAGCCAAGTACGAGTTCAGGGAGGCGAGCAGTACTTC. Its protein is CASSQVRVQGGEQYF.

This sequence joins TRBV9 and TRBJ2-3; D perhaps matches TRBD2 (5 bases). The CDR3 consists of 13 residues. Deletions cut 3 bases from V and 5 bases from J, with 10 bases between. Per the germline V gene, CDR1 is SGDLS and CDR2 is YYNGEE. The CDR3 nucleotides are TGTGCCAGCAGCGCCCCTAGCCGAGATACGCAGTATTTT. Encoded protein: CASSAPSRDTQYF. The full variable domain, its missing parts supplied by reference TRBV9 and TRBJ2-3, is DSGVTQTPKHLITATGQRVTLRCSPRSGDLSVYWYQQSLDQGLQFLIQYYNGEERAKGNILERFSAQQFPDLHSELNLSSLELGDSALYFCASSAPSRDTQYFGPGTRLTVL.

This chain links TRBV6-6 with TRBJ2-1; the D gene is possibly TRBD2 (5 bases). CDR1 and CDR2 from the germline V gene are MNHNY and SVGAGI (reference sequence). Trimming removed 5 bases from V and 2 bases from J, with 7 bases in between. The CDR3 contains 13 residues. CDR3 protein: CASSPGTYNEQFF. DNA of the CDR3: TGTGCCAGCAGTCCCGGGACCTACAATGAGCAGTTCTTC.

The rearrangement joins TRBV6-9 to TRBJ1-5, with D unclear. The CDR3 totals 13 residues. The ends were cut back, 6 bases at V and 3 bases at J, with 9 bases in the middle. Germline-derived CDR1 and CDR2 are MNHGY and SVAAGI. CDR3 DNA: TGTGCCAGCAGCGACATGTCCAATCAGCCCCAGCATTTT. Residues: CASSDMSNQPQHF.

This chain joins TRBV27 and TRBJ2-3, with 10 bases lining up with TRBD2. The CDR3 covers 15 residues. The trim removed 7 bases at V and 1 base at J, leaving 5 bases unmatched. Germline values: CDR1 MNHEY, CDR2 SMNVEV (reference sequence). The CDR3 region is CASTPGLAGTDTQYF. Here the CDR3 DNA reads TGTGCCAGCACCCCTGGACTAGCGGGCACAGATACGCAGTATTTT.

As for this clone: Other DNA sequences in this specimen translate into the identical CDR3. The J gene is TRBJ2-1, the V gene TRBV9, with 7 bases aligning to TRBD2. V gave up 2 bases and J gave up 9 bases; unmatched junction bases: 5. Germline V gene lookup returns CDR1 SGDLS and CDR2 YYNGEE. This CDR3 has 13 residues. The CDR3 region is CASSVLTGGEQFF. The CDR3 bases are TGTGCCAGCAGCGTCCTGACGGGGGGTGAGCAGTTCTTC.

The rearrangement links TRBV2 to TRBJ2-1; TRBD1 matches 7 bases. This CDR3 is 16 amino acids long. V was pared by 6 bases and J by 1 base, with 9 bases of the junction left unmatched. Germline V gene sequence: CDR1 SNHLY, CDR2 FYNNEI. The CDR3 DNA reads as TGTGCCAGCAGCCCCGGACAGGCGCCGTCCTACAATGAGCAGTTCTTC. Protein sequence: CASSPGQAPSYNEQFF. Variable domain in full (rest from reference TRBV2 and TRBJ2-1): EPEVTQTPSHQVTQMGQEVILRCVPISNHLYFYWYRQILGQKVEFLVSFYNNEISEKSEIFDDQFSVERPDGSNFTLKIRSTKLEDSAMYFCASSPGQAPSYNEQFFGPGTRLTVL.

This rearrangement joins TRBV5-6 to TRBJ1-1, with 10 bases lining up with TRBD1. Trimming cost V 4 bases and J 0 bases; bases outside gene matches: 6. The CDR3 spans 16 residues. Germline V CDR1 and CDR2: SGHDT, YYEEEE. CDR3 sequence reads: CASSTGQGIMNTEAFF. The DNA for the CDR3 is TGTGCCAGCAGCACGGGACAGGGGATCATGAACACTGAAGCTTTCTTT.

The rearrangement links TRBV7-2 to TRBJ2-7; 13 bases are a match to TRBD2. V lost 5 bases, J lost 3 bases, and 16 bases stayed unmatched. CDR1 is SGHTA and CDR2 is FQGNSA in the germline V gene. CDR3 size: 19 residues. CDR3 DNA: TGTGCCAGCAGCCTAATGAGAGAGGTACTAGCGGGAGGGCTCTACGAGCAGTACTTC. Translated, it gives CASSLMREVLAGGLYEQYF.

This sequence joins TRBV9 and TRBJ2-3, with TRBD1 identical over 9 bases. The ends lost 4 bases at V and 7 bases at J; junction bases unmatched: 7. The germline V gene has CDR1 SGDLS and CDR2 YYNGEE. CDR3 length equals 14 residues. CDR3 nucleotides: TGTGCCAGCAGCAGGACAGGGGATTGGAATACGCAGTATTTT. It yields the protein CASSRTGDWNTQYF.

This sequence joins TRBV7-2 and TRBJ2-7, with 13 nucleotides matching TRBD2. CDR1 and CDR2 (germline): SGHTA, FQGNSA. With V trimmed by 1 base and J by 5 bases, 8 bases remained unmatched. The CDR3 runs 17 residues. CDR3 coding DNA: TGTGCCAGCAGCTTAGATTGGACTAGCGGGAGCTTCGACGAGCAGTACTTC. It specifies CASSLDWTSGSFDEQYF.

This sequence joins TRBV6-6 and TRBJ2-3, with a tentative D call TRBD1 (5 bases). Germline CDR1 reads MNHNY; CDR2 reads SVGAGI (reference sequence). V was pared by 8 bases and J by 2 bases, with 14 bases between. The CDR3 has 14 residues. The CDR3 sequence: CASGAGTTTDTQYF. CDR3 nucleotides: TGTGCCAGCGGGGCCGGCACCACCACAGATACGCAGTATTTT.

The chain has TRBV4-1 and TRBJ1-1; D remains unclear. Trimming shortened V by 0 bases and J by 3 bases, and 5 bases separated the two germline ends. Germline lookup yields CDR1 MGHRA and CDR2 YSYEKL. The CDR3 length is 13 residues. In DNA, the CDR3 is TGCGCCAGCAGCCAAGATGAGGACACTGAAGCTTTCTTT. Its protein is CASSQDEDTEAFF.

This chain uses TRBV9 with TRBJ2-7, with a possible D match to TRBD2 (5 bases). Germline lookup yields CDR1 SGDLS and CDR2 YYNGEE. V was shortened by 0 bases and J by 5 bases, with 15 bases between the two germline ends. This CDR3 region has 15 residues. The CDR3 sequence: CASSVDGGPEDEQYF. CDR3 in DNA: TGTGCCAGCAGCGTAGACGGCGGGCCTGAGGACGAGCAGTACTTC.

The V call is TRBV27, the J call TRBJ2-1; 14 nucleotides line up with TRBD2. The V gene's germline CDR1 is MNHEY and CDR2 SMNVEV (reference sequence). This CDR3 spans 16 amino acids. With V trimmed by 5 bases and J by 8 bases, 8 bases remained unmatched. The CDR3 loop is CASSTRTSGRLDEQFF. Written as DNA, the CDR3 is TGTGCCAGCAGTACCCGGACTAGCGGGAGGCTCGATGAGCAGTTCTTC.

V usage is TRBV27 and J usage is TRBJ1-3; D is uncertain. Germline V CDR1 and CDR2: MNHEY, SMNVEV (reference sequence). This CDR3 is 16 amino acids long. V lost 3 bases and J lost 3, with 15 bases in between. The DNA of the CDR3 is TGTGCCAGCAGTTTTCGTCTGGGTAAGTTTGGAAACACCATATATTTT. Translating gives CASSFRLGKFGNTIYF.

The rearrangement uses TRBV2 and TRBJ1-1; 7 nucleotides line up with TRBD1. The germline V gene encodes CDR1 SNHLY and CDR2 FYNNEI. V gave up 7 bases and J gave up 1 base; unmatched junction bases: 6. The CDR3 totals 14 residues. As DNA, the CDR3 is TGTGCCAGCACCGTCAGGGGGGCGAACACTGAAGCTTTCTTT. This sequence encodes CASTVRGANTEAFF. Combining the CDR3 with reference TRBV2 and TRBJ1-1 gives the whole variable domain EPEVTQTPSHQVTQMGQEVILRCVPISNHLYFYWYRQILGQKVEFLVSFYNNEISEKSEIFDDQFSVERPDGSNFTLKIRSTKLEDSAMYFCASTVRGANTEAFFGQGTRLTVV.

V and J are TRBV11-2 and TRBJ2-5; 9 bases align to TRBD1. The CDR3 has 18 amino acids. The ends lost 2 bases at V and 2 bases at J; junction bases unmatched: 12. Germline loops: CDR1 SGHAT, CDR2 FQNNGV. CDR3 loop: CASSLRGGGQGPQETQYF. The CDR3 DNA follows: TGTGCCAGCAGCTTAAGGGGAGGCGGACAGGGGCCTCAAGAGACCCAGTACTTC.

J is TRBJ1-5 and V is TRBV28; 7 nucleotides align to TRBD1. After removal of 5 bases from V and 3 bases from J, the junction contained 10 bases not matched to a gene. In germline, CDR1 is MDHEN, CDR2 SYDVKM. The CDR3 consists of 16 residues. The chain's CDR3 is CASSILTGRVNQPQHF. The CDR3 DNA reads as TGTGCCAGCAGTATCTTGACAGGGAGGGTCAATCAGCCCCAGCATTTT.

The chain couples TRBV6-5 to TRBJ2-5, with D possibly matching TRBD1 (5 bases). The CDR3 loop spans 13 amino acids. V lost 6 bases to trimming and J lost 5 bases, with 13 bases between them. The germline V gene encodes CDR1 MNHEY and CDR2 SVGAGI. CDR3 sequence: CASSFGQAETQYF. CDR3 sequence (DNA): TGTGCCAGCAGCTTCGGACAAGCGGAGACCCAGTACTTC.

CDR3 loop: CASSATGFGLFF. CDR3 sequence (DNA): TGTGCCAGCAGCGCGACAGGTTTTGGGCTGTTTTTT. This sequence joins TRBV9 and TRBJ2-2; weak D call: TRBD1 (6 bases). CDR1 is SGDLS, CDR2 YYNGEE, per germline. There are 12 residues in the CDR3. The V end was cut by 3 bases, the J end by 13 bases, with 13 bases between.

The chain is built from TRBV19 and TRBJ1-1; D gene ambiguous. There are 12 residues in the CDR3. The V end was cut by 4 bases, the J end by 0 bases, with 3 bases between. Germline CDR1 and CDR2: LNHDA and SQIVND (reference sequence). In DNA, the CDR3 is TGTGCCAGTAGTAGGATGAACACTGAAGCTTTCTTT. Protein sequence: CASSRMNTEAFF.

This rearrangement joins TRBV5-6 to TRBJ2-7; 7 bases agree with TRBD1. Germline lookup yields CDR1 SGHDT and CDR2 YYEEEE. CDR3 length equals 14 residues. V lost 2 bases and J lost 6; bases outside the gene matches: 8. Here the CDR3 reads CASSFRDRLSEQYF. In DNA, the CDR3 is TGTGCCAGCAGCTTCCGGGACAGACTCTCCGAGCAGTACTTC. The entire variable domain, with the rest obtained from reference TRBV5-6 and TRBJ2-7, is as follows: DAGVTQSPTHLIKTRGQQVTLRCSPKSGHDTVSWYQQALGQGPQFIFQYYEEEERQRGNFPDRFSGHQFPNYSSELNVNALLLGDSALYLCASSFRDRLSEQYFGPGTRLTVT.

This chain uses TRBV11-2 with TRBJ2-7; 11 bases are shared with TRBD1. The CDR3 has 15 residues. Germline lookup yields CDR1 SGHAT and CDR2 FQNNGV. With V trimmed by 4 bases and J by 2 bases, 4 bases remained unmatched. Here the CDR3 DNA reads TGTGCCAGCAGCTCCGGACAGGGGGCGACCTACGAGCAGTACTTC. Residues: CASSSGQGATYEQYF.